The T cell receptor beta chain under discussion was sequenced for a study of blood T cells in healthy people across ages. Study-wide results and caveats: Older age coincided with a roughly linear decline in TCR beta diversity per million T cells. Long-lived donors carried more naive CD4+ cells and greater diversity than aged donors.

A sample-barcoded 5' primer and a J-beta primer mix were used in a second PCR of roughly 7 to 12 cycles. TCRdb analysed the 5' RACE reads with MiXCR anew, one entry per CDR3 protein. This table holds about 1.6 million distinct CDR3 sequences, roughly a third found once. Concerning this clonotype itself: What it binds is not known. The junction departs from germline at one end; a sequencing error may be responsible.

There are 16 residues in the CDR3. Per germline, CDR1 KGHDR and CDR2 SFDVKD. The chain recombines TRBV24-1 with TRBJ1-2; D is perhaps TRBD1 (5 bases). The material sequenced was blood. This TCR derives from a woman aged 25 to 45 in good health. In DNA, the CDR3 is TGTGCCGCCAGTGATGGACGCCAGGGTAGGGACTATGGCTACACCTTC. Translated, it gives CAASDGRQGRDYGYTF.